These T cell receptor beta chains were read from a single sample in a study of blood T cell repertoires in COVID-19. The assay was immunoSEQ multiplex PCR, and TCRdb's table has in-frame clones only and misses some. The sample comprises about 280,000 clones, roughly 85% of which are singletons, and approximately 11% rests with the top ten. Material: peripheral blood. Receptors were obtained from a woman between 70 and 85 years old with acute or convalescent COVID-19. CDR3s include the opening cysteine and the closing phenylalanine or tryptophan. The order of the fields is D gene, J gene, V gene, clone size, CDR3 protein, CDR3 DNA. The D gene is left open where the match is weak. Part of the rows lack a size; the others show once, few, many or a class for expanded clones.

TRBD1 TRBJ2-3 TRBV2 - CASSQGTVTDTQYF TGTGCCAGCAGTCAAGGGACAGTCACAGATACGCAGTATTTT
- TRBJ1-1 TRBV7-3 - CASSLDRQSEAFF TGTGCCAGCAGCTTAGACCGACAGTCTGAAGCTTTCTTT
TRBD1 TRBJ2-2 TRBV5-1 once CASSMGQTGELFF TGCGCCAGCAGCATGGGACAGACCGGGGAGCTGTTTTTT
- TRBJ1-3 TRBV4-2 - CASSQEAASGNTIYF TGTGCCAGCAGCCAAGAGGCTGCCTCTGGAAACACCATATATTTT
- TRBJ1-4 TRBV5-1 - CASSLRATEKLFF TGCGCCAGCAGCTTGCGTGCTACGGAAAAACTGTTTTTT
TRBD1 TRBJ2-1 TRBV24-1 - CATSGSETGKDNEQFF TGTGCCACCAGTGGTTCAGAGACAGGGAAGGACAATGAGCAGTTCTTC
- TRBJ1-5 TRBV2 - CASHAGGRGRQPQHF TGTGCCAGTCACGCGGGCGGACGCGGGCGACAGCCCCAGCATTTT
TRBD2 TRBJ2-5 TRBV11-2 - CASRNPGGETQYF TGTGCCAGCCGAAACCCGGGGGGAGAGACCCAGTACTTC
TRBD2 TRBJ2-1 TRBV7-8 - CASILLAGAHEQFF TGTGCCAGCATTCTCCTAGCGGGGGCCCATGAGCAGTTCTTC
- TRBJ2-6 TRBV18 - CASSPSGSGANVLTF TGTGCCAGCTCACCCTCAGGCTCTGGGGCCAACGTCCTGACTTTC
TRBD1 TRBJ1-4 TRBV29-1 - CSARTGSNEKLFF TGCAGCGCCCGGACAGGGAGTAATGAAAAACTGTTTTTT
- TRBJ2-7 TRBV7-4 - CASSAYSPSAVYEQYF TGTGCCAGCAGCGCCTACAGCCCGTCGGCCGTCTACGAGCAGTACTTC
TRBD2 TRBJ2-1 TRBV5-4 - CASSLAPSGGPNEQFF TGTGCCAGCAGCTTGGCCCCCAGCGGGGGGCCCAATGAGCAGTTCTTC
TRBD1 TRBJ1-2 TRBV3-1/TRBV3-2 - CASSQDLPRTGGGYTF TGTGCCAGCAGCCAAGACCTACCCAGGACAGGGGGTGGCTACACCTTC
- TRBJ1-1 TRBV7-9 - CASGTSLNTEAFF TGTGCCAGCGGGACTTCCCTTAACACTGAAGCTTTCTTT